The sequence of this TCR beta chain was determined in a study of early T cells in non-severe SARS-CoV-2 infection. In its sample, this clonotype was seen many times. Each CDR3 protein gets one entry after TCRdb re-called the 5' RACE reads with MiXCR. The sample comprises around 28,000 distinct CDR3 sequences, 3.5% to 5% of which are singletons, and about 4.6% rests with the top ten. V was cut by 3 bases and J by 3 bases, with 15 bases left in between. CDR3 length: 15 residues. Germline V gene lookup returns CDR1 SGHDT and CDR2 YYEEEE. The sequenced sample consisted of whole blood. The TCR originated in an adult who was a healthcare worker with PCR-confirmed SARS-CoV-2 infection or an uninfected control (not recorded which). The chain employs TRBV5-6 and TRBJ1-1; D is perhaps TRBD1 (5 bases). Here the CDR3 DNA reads TGTGCCAGCAGCTCCCCGGGGGAAAAGGACACTGAAGCTTTCTTT. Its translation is CASSSPGEKDTEAFF. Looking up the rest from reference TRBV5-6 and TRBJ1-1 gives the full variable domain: DAGVTQSPTHLIKTRGQQVTLRCSPKSGHDTVSWYQQALGQGPQFIFQYYEEEERQRGNFPDRFSGHQFPNYSSELNVNALLLGDSALYLCASSSPGEKDTEAFFGQGTRLTVV.